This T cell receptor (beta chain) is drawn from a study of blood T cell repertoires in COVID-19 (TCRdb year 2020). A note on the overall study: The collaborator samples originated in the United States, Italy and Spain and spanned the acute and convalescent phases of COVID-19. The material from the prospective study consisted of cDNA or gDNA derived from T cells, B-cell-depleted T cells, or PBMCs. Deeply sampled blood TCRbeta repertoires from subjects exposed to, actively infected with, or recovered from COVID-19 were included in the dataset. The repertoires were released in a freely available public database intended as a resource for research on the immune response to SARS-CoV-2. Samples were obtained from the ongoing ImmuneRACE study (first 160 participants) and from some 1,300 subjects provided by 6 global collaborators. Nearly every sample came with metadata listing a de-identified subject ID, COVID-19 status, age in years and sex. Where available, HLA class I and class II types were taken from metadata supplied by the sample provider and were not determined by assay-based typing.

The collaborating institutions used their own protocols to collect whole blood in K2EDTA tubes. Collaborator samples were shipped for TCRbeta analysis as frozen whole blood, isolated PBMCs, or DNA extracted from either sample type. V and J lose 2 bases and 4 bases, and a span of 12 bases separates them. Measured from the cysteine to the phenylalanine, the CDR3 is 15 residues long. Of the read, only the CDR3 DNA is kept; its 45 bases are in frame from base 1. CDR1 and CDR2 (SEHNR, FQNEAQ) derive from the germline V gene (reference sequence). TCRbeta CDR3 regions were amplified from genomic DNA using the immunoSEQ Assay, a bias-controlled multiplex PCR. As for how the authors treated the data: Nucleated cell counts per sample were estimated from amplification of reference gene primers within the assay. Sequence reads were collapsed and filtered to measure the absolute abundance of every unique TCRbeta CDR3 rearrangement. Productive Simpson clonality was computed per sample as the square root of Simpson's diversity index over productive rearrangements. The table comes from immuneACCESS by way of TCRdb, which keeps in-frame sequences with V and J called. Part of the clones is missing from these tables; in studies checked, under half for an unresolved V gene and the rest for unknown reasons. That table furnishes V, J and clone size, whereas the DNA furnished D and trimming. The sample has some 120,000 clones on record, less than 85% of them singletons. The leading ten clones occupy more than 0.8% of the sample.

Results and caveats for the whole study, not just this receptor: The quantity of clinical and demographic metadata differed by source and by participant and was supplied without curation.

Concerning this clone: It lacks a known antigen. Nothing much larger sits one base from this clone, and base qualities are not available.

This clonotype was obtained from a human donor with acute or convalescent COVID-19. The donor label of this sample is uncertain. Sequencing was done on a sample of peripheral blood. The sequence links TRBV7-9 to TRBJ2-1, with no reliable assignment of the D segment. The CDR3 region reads CASSLYGSNYNEQFF. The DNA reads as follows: TGTGCCAGCAGCTTATATGGTAGTAATTACAATGAGCAGTTCTTC.